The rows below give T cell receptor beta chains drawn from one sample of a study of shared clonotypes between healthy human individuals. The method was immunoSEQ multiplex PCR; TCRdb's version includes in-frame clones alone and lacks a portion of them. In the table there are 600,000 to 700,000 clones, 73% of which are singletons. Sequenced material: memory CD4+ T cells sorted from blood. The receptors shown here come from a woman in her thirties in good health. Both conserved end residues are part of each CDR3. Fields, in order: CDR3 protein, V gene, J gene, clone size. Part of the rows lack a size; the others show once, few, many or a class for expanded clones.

cdr3_aa: CASSKERGVGYGYTF
v_call: TRBV21-1
j_call: TRBJ1-2
clone_size: few

cdr3_aa: CASSPRRSSTDTQYF
v_call: TRBV6-1
j_call: TRBJ2-3
clone_size: .

cdr3_aa: CASRNTEAFF
v_call: TRBV6-6
j_call: TRBJ1-1
clone_size: .

cdr3_aa: CASSLYAGGLAVPYEQYF
v_call: TRBV28
j_call: TRBJ2-7
clone_size: .

cdr3_aa: CAWKKGGYGYTF
v_call: TRBV30
j_call: TRBJ1-2
clone_size: .

cdr3_aa: CASSPGKLRKQYF
v_call: TRBV13
j_call: TRBJ2-7
clone_size: .

cdr3_aa: CASSHPTEADTRYF
v_call: TRBV5-1
j_call: TRBJ2-3
clone_size: few

cdr3_aa: CASSLATGSRAYEQYF
v_call: TRBV13
j_call: TRBJ2-7
clone_size: .

cdr3_aa: CASSVGLAGQDTQYF
v_call: TRBV11-2
j_call: TRBJ2-3
clone_size: once

cdr3_aa: CASSVRVGETQYF
v_call: TRBV7-2
j_call: TRBJ2-5
clone_size: .

cdr3_aa: CASSWVGGSYEQYF
v_call: TRBV11-2
j_call: TRBJ2-7
clone_size: .

cdr3_aa: CASSYDSYNEQFF
v_call: TRBV5-1
j_call: TRBJ2-1
clone_size: .

cdr3_aa: CASPGRITDTQYF
v_call: TRBV10-1
j_call: TRBJ2-3
clone_size: .

cdr3_aa: CASGSALGNQPQHF
v_call: TRBV6-1
j_call: TRBJ1-5
clone_size: .

cdr3_aa: CASSPPAGGGSYEQYF
v_call: TRBV18
j_call: TRBJ2-7
clone_size: .

cdr3_aa: CASSLGGDGYTF
v_call: TRBV7-9
j_call: TRBJ1-2
clone_size: .

cdr3_aa: CASSFLTGELFF
v_call: TRBV9
j_call: TRBJ2-2
clone_size: .

cdr3_aa: CASSLARGLNTEAFF
v_call: TRBV7-9
j_call: TRBJ1-1
clone_size: .

cdr3_aa: CASSQDRVRNEQFF
v_call: TRBV10-1
j_call: TRBJ2-1
clone_size: .

cdr3_aa: CAWSRFAGLSYEQYF
v_call: TRBV30
j_call: TRBJ2-7
clone_size: .

cdr3_aa: CASSPGGDEQYF
v_call: TRBV18
j_call: TRBJ2-7
clone_size: .

cdr3_aa: CASSPGAGFLNTEAFF
v_call: TRBV7-9
j_call: TRBJ1-1
clone_size: .

cdr3_aa: CASSGPFYGGNQETQYF
v_call: TRBV6-1
j_call: TRBJ2-5
clone_size: .

cdr3_aa: CASGLARASGIGNEQFF
v_call: TRBV28
j_call: TRBJ2-1
clone_size: .

cdr3_aa: CASSIGSANTGELFF
v_call: TRBV19
j_call: TRBJ2-2
clone_size: .

cdr3_aa: CASSQDRSGVEDTQYF
v_call: TRBV4-2
j_call: TRBJ2-3
clone_size: .

cdr3_aa: CASRYTTEVYNEQFF
v_call: TRBV19
j_call: TRBJ2-1
clone_size: .

cdr3_aa: CASSITAGGINEQFF
v_call: TRBV19
j_call: TRBJ2-1
clone_size: .